The sequence of this T cell receptor beta chain was determined in a study of T cells expressing NK-cell markers. Looking at the study overall: Investigators obtained TCR beta repertoires from sorted CD3+CD56+NKG2C+, CD3+CD56+NKG2C- and CD3+CD56-NKG2C+ T cells. Study-level results: Similarly, these clonotypes led the CD3+CD56-NKG2C+ fraction as well in a few donors. The share of CD8+ T cells held by dominant NKG2C+ clonotypes was about 1.0-8% in several donors.

Germline CDR1 reads SGHAT; CDR2 reads FQNNGV. CDR3 length: 15 residues. TCRdb re-called the 5' RACE reads; every CDR3 protein appears as one record, without DNA. The sample spans 400,000 to 550,000 distinct CDR3 sequences; the ten largest clones claim about 7.3%. On this clonotype itself: What it recognizes is unknown.

Sequencing input: blood T cells: a sorted CD56 or NKG2C T cell subset, CD4+ or CD8+ T cells, or bulk PBMC T cells (not recorded which). This sequence joins TRBV11-2 and TRBJ2-3; TCRdb lists TRBD2, though no DNA is available to test this call. The origin of this receptor is a woman between 18 and 69 years old in good health. CDR3 sequence reads: CASSMGTSGPDTQYF.